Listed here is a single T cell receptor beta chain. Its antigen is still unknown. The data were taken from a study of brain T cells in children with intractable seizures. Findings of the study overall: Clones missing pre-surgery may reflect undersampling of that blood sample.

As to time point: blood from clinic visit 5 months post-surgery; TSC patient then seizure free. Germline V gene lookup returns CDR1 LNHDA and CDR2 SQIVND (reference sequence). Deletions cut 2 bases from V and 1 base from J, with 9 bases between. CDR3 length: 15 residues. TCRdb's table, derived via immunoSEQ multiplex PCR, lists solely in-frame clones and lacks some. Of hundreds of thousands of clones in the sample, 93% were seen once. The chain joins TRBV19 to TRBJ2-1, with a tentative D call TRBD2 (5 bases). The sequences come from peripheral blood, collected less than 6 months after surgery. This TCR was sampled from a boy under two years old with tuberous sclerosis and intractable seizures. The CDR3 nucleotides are TGTGCCAGTAGTATACAACTAGTATCCTACAATGAGCAGTTCTTC. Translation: CASSIQLVSYNEQFF.